Below, 7 T cell receptor beta chains from the same sample are listed, as sequenced in a study of blood T cells in healthy people across ages. Primers used in a second PCR of about 6 to 11 cycles were a sample-barcoded 5' primer and a J-beta primer mix. TCRdb analysed the 5' RACE reads with MiXCR anew, one entry per CDR3 protein. The sample includes roughly 1 million distinct CDR3 sequences, around 27% of them seen just once. The same sample was also used in a study of T cells of mothers and their children.

Sequencing used blood. These receptors came from a girl under 10 years old in good health.

This clonotype was found once. The CDR3 sequence is CSVLLAGGTDTQYF. The CDR3 DNA is TGCAGCGTTCTATTGGCAGGGGGCACAGATACGCAGTATTTT. The J gene is TRBJ2-3, the V gene TRBV29-1; D may be TRBD1 (6 bases). The CDR3 contains 14 residues. The V end was cut by 5 bases, the J end by 1 base, with 13 bases between. Germline values: CDR1 SQVTM, CDR2 ANQGSEA.

The CDR3: CSANRDPVGNEQYF. The CDR3 bases are TGCAGTGCAAACCGTGACCCGGTCGGCAACGAGCAGTACTTC. The chain has TRBV20-1 and TRBJ2-5; no reliable D call. Judging by the DNA end, TRBJ2-7 fits better; the J call may be wrong. Looked up from germline, CDR1 is DFQATT and CDR2 is SNEGSKA (reference sequence). The CDR3 has 14 residues.

The V call is TRBV2, the J call TRBJ1-6, with D unresolved. The ends were cut back, 4 bases at V and 5 bases at J, with 9 bases in the middle. From germline, CDR1 is SNHLY and CDR2 FYNNEI. This CDR3 is built from 14 residues. The CDR3 sequence is CASSVAVNNSPLHF. CDR3 DNA: TGTGCCAGCAGTGTTGCAGTCAATAATTCACCCCTCCACTTT.

This clonotype has a handful of counts. The chain joins TRBV6-2 or TRBV6-3 to TRBJ1-4; TRBD1 might be the D (5 bases). The CDR3 is 13 amino acids. Germline V CDR1 and CDR2: MNHEY, SVGEGT. V lost 4 bases, J lost 7 bases, and 10 bases lay in between. CDR3 region: CASSSRGGEKLFF. Here the CDR3 DNA reads TGTGCCAGCAGTTCAAGGGGCGGTGAAAAACTGTTTTTT.

This clonotype was seen only a few times. The rearrangement links TRBV4-1 to TRBJ2-7, with D perhaps matching TRBD1 (6 bases). The CDR3 covers 17 residues. The germline gives CDR1 MGHRA, CDR2 YSYEKL. The V end was cut by 3 bases, the J end by 4 bases, with 22 bases between. The CDR3 is CASSQTNRVRINYEQYF. The CDR3 bases are TGCGCCAGCAGCCAGACCAACAGGGTTCGGATAAATTACGAGCAGTACTTC.

This clonotype was observed a few times. The rearrangement links TRBV7-8 to TRBJ1-1, with D tentatively TRBD1 (5 bases). The V end was cut by 6 bases, the J end by 2 bases, with 13 bases between. Germline V gene sequence: CDR1 SGHVS, CDR2 FQNEAQ. CDR3 length: 14 residues. The CDR3 reads CASRGIQGNTEAFF. The CDR3 DNA follows: TGTGCCAGCAGGGGGATTCAGGGTAACACTGAAGCTTTCTTT.

J is TRBJ2-5 and V is TRBV5-5, with TRBD1 identical over 7 bases. With the DNA end fitting TRBJ2-7 better, the J assignment may be wrong. Germline V lookup: CDR1 SGHKS, CDR2 YYEKEE (reference sequence). This CDR3 region has 16 residues. The CDR3 here is CASSLGWDRISYEQYF. The CDR3 coding sequence is TGTGCCAGCAGCTTGGGTTGGGACAGAATTTCCTACGAGCAGTACTTC.